One sample yielded the 10 T cell receptor beta chains listed below, sequenced in a study of identifying expanded T cells in peripheral blood. The assay was immunoSEQ multiplex PCR, and TCRdb's table has in-frame clones only and misses some. The sample contains about 130,000 clones, around 88% of which appear only once. Input material: blood. These receptors were taken from a person aged 18 to 70 in good health.

V and J are TRBV19 and TRBJ1-1; no reliable D call. CDR1 is LNHDA, CDR2 SQIVND, per germline (reference sequence). V was pared by 6 bases and J by 1 base, with 9 bases between. CDR3 length: 13 amino acids. CDR3 protein: CASRGLGNTEAFF. The CDR3, as DNA: TGTGCCAGTAGGGGGTTAGGGAACACTGAAGCTTTCTTT.

This sequence joins TRBV4-1 and TRBJ2-7, with no clear D. The V and J ends lost 0 bases and 6 bases respectively, with 9 bases between them. CDR3 length: 13 residues. CDR1 is MGHRA, CDR2 YSYEKL, per germline. CDR3 sequence: CASSQETWGEQYF. The DNA of the CDR3 is TGCGCCAGCAGCCAAGAGACATGGGGCGAGCAGTACTTC.

V usage is TRBV5-1 and J usage is TRBJ1-2; D remains unclear. The CDR3 is 13 amino acids. Trimming took 4 bases from V and 9 from J, leaving 16 bases between them. Per the germline V gene, CDR1 is SGHRS and CDR2 is YFSETQ. The CDR3 loop is CASSPDRVGRYTF. The DNA of the CDR3 is TGCGCCAGCAGCCCCGACCGGGTAGGTCGCTACACCTTC.

This clone was seen a single time. CDR3 sequence (DNA): TGTGCCAGCAGGACGGGACAGTTCTATGGCTACACCTTC. Its translation is CASRTGQFYGYTF. The gene calls are TRBV6-5 and TRBJ1-2; 7 bases agree with TRBD1. The CDR3 contains 13 residues. CDR1 is MNHEY, CDR2 SVGAGI, per germline. J lost 4 bases, V lost 6 bases, and 5 bases had no gene match.

The rearrangement links TRBV29-1 to TRBJ1-5; D might be TRBD1 (5 bases). CDR1 is SQVTM and CDR2 is ANQGSEA in the germline V gene. V was pared by 7 bases and J by 3 bases, with 10 bases between. The CDR3 has 12 residues. For the CDR3, the DNA is TGCAGCGCCGGGACCAACAATCAGCCCCAGCATTTT. Protein sequence: CSAGTNNQPQHF.

This clone appeared a single time. The chain employs TRBV9 and TRBJ1-5; TRBD1 might be the D (6 bases). The V and J ends lost 7 bases and 6 bases respectively, with 17 bases between them. Germline V gene lookup returns CDR1 SGDLS and CDR2 YYNGEE. The CDR3 loop spans 14 amino acids. CDR3 sequence reads: CASASRGEGQPQHF. Here the CDR3 DNA reads TGTGCCAGCGCCAGCAGGGGAGAAGGTCAGCCCCAGCATTTT.

This chain uses TRBV30 with TRBJ1-6; TRBD1 is a possible D gene (6 bases). Looked up from germline, CDR1 is GTSNPN and CDR2 is SVGIG (reference sequence). V was cut by 4 bases and J by 1 base, with 11 bases left in between. This CDR3 spans 15 amino acids. CDR3 loop: CAWIKDRSYNSPLHF. The DNA for the CDR3 is TGTGCCTGGATAAAGGACAGATCCTATAATTCACCCCTCCACTTT.

The chain joins TRBV9 to TRBJ1-1; D is perhaps TRBD1 (5 bases). The CDR3 spans 16 residues. Germline V lookup: CDR1 SGDLS, CDR2 YYNGEE. V lost 0 bases and J 3 bases, leaving 15 bases between the germline ends. DNA for the CDR3: TGTGCCAGCAGCGTAGATAGACCGGGACTCGACACTGAAGCTTTCTTT. It encodes CASSVDRPGLDTEAFF.

The V gene is TRBV29-1, the J gene TRBJ2-1; TRBD2 might be the D (5 bases). CDR3 length: 15 amino acids. V lost 6 bases to trimming and J lost 3 bases, with 18 bases between them. Germline V gene lookup returns CDR1 SQVTM and CDR2 ANQGSEA. The CDR3 DNA reads TGCAGCGTGGTGAGGACTGGATACCTCTACAATGAGCAGTTCTTC. Amino acid sequence: CSVVRTGYLYNEQFF.

There are a few counts of this clone. This chain connects TRBV9 to TRBJ1-4; no firm D call. The CDR3 length is 16 residues. The germline V gene encodes CDR1 SGDLS and CDR2 YYNGEE. V gave up 0 bases and J gave up 0 bases, with 9 bases separating them. CDR3: CASSVDGRPTNEKLFF. The CDR3 DNA follows: TGTGCCAGCAGCGTAGACGGGAGACCAACTAATGAAAAACTGTTTTTT. Full variable domain (outside the CDR3, taken from reference TRBV9 and TRBJ1-4): DSGVTQTPKHLITATGQRVTLRCSPRSGDLSVYWYQQSLDQGLQFLIQYYNGEERAKGNILERFSAQQFPDLHSELNLSSLELGDSALYFCASSVDGRPTNEKLFFGSGTQLSVL.